Shown below are 21 T cell receptor beta chains from a single sample sequenced in a study of T cell responses to AZD1222 COVID-19 vaccine. Libraries were prepared by immunoSEQ multiplex PCR; TCRdb keeps only in-frame clonotypes and omits some of them. This sample has about 60,000 clones; about 80% occur once, and the top ten carry over 3%. The sample was peripheral blood, taken 28 days after the second AZD1222 dose. These receptors were collected from an adult who received the AZD1222 COVID-19 vaccine.

The rearrangement links TRBV11-3 to TRBJ2-5; D possibly corresponds to TRBD2 (5 bases). This CDR3 has 14 amino acids. V was trimmed by 1 base and J by 5 bases, leaving 11 bases between them. The germline CDR1 and CDR2 sequences are SGHNT and YENEEA. CDR3 coding DNA: TGTGCCAGCAGCTTAGGAGGGAATCGGGAGACCCAGTACTTC. Its translation: CASSLGGNRETQYF.

The CDR3 protein is CASSPTGRHYGYTF. CDR3 nucleotide sequence: TGTGCCAGCAGCCCGACAGGTCGGCACTATGGCTACACCTTC. The chain couples TRBV5-6 to TRBJ1-2; D possibly corresponds to TRBD1 (6 bases). CDR1 and CDR2 (germline): SGHDT, YYEEEE. The ends were cut back, 4 bases at V and 3 bases at J, with 13 bases in the middle. The CDR3 is made up of 14 amino acids.

This rearrangement joins TRBV7-2 to TRBJ1-3, with D possibly being TRBD1 (6 bases). Between the trimmed V and J ends, which lost 5 bases and 0 bases, there was a span of 11 bases. The CDR3 spans 15 residues. Germline-derived CDR1 and CDR2 are SGHTA and FQGNSA. CDR3 sequence (DNA): TGTGCCAGCAGCCCGAGGGGGATCTCTGGAAACACCATATATTTT. Its protein is CASSPRGISGNTIYF.

This sequence joins TRBV28 and TRBJ2-5, with 7 nucleotides matching TRBD2. The length of the CDR3 is 14 residues. V was clipped by 10 bases and J by 2 bases; unmatched bases: 10. The V gene's germline CDR1 is MDHEN and CDR2 SYDVKM. The DNA of the CDR3 is TGTGCCACCTATCGGACTAGTAGGCAAGAGACCCAGTACTTC. Translated, it gives CATYRTSRQETQYF. Full variable domain (outside the CDR3, taken from reference TRBV28 and TRBJ2-5): DVKVTQSSRYLVKRTGEKVFLECVQDMDHENMFWYRQDPGLGLRLIYFSYDVKMKEKGDIPEGYSVSREKKERFSLILESASTNQTSMYLCATYRTSRQETQYFGPGTRLLVL.

The table lists this clone with a few counts. The chain recombines TRBV27 with TRBJ2-4, with D uncertain. The length of the CDR3 is 15 residues. Trimming shortened V by 6 bases and J by 0 bases, and 12 bases separated the two germline ends. Looked up from germline, CDR1 is MNHEY and CDR2 is SMNVEV (reference sequence). DNA for the CDR3: TGTGCCAGCAGCCCCAACAGAGTAGCCAAAAACATTCAGTACTTC. Translation: CASSPNRVAKNIQYF.

In its sample, this clone was seen once. The genes are TRBV5-6 and TRBJ2-7, with D perhaps matching TRBD2 (6 bases). This CDR3 spans 15 amino acids. Germline CDR1 and CDR2: SGHDT and YYEEEE. V shed 4 bases and J shed 0 bases, with 14 bases lying between them. The CDR3 sequence is CASSGPGLTSYEQYF. CDR3 nucleotides: TGTGCCAGCAGCGGACCGGGACTCACCTCCTACGAGCAGTACTTC.

The chain combines TRBV12-3 or TRBV12-4 with TRBJ1-1; TRBD1 agrees at 9 bases. The ends lost 5 bases at V and 8 bases at J; junction bases unmatched: 3. The CDR3 is made up of 12 amino acids. The CDR3 here is CASSLGQGEAFF. For the CDR3, the DNA is TGTGCCAGCAGTCTCGGACAGGGGGAAGCTTTCTTT.

This sequence joins TRBV2 and TRBJ1-5; possibly TRBD1 for D (6 bases). The germline gives CDR1 SNHLY, CDR2 FYNNEI. Trimming shortened V by 4 bases and J by 1 base, and 14 bases separated the two germline ends. This CDR3 is built from 16 residues. The CDR3 spells CASSGGTTFSNQPQHF. In DNA form, the CDR3 reads TGTGCCAGCAGTGGGGGGACAACCTTCAGCAATCAGCCCCAGCATTTT.

This chain links TRBV21-1 with TRBJ1-5; the tabulated D call, TRBD1, remains unverified against the DNA. TRBV21-1 is a recognized pseudogene. The CDR3 covers 16 residues. CDR3 loop: CASSKAETGVNQPQHF. Here the CDR3 DNA reads TGTGCCAGCAGCAAAGCTGAGACAGGGGTCAATCAGCCCCAGCATTTT.

The chain is built from TRBV7-8 and TRBJ2-3; the D gene could be TRBD1 or TRBD2 (5 bases each). Germline-derived CDR1 and CDR2 are SGHVS and FQNEAQ. V gave up 1 base and J gave up 8 bases, with 16 bases separating them. CDR3 length: 15 amino acids. The CDR3 DNA is TGTGCCAGCAGCTTAGTTTTGACGGGTGGGACTACGCAGTATTTT. Protein: CASSLVLTGGTTQYF.

CDR3 residues: CASSKQGARFGYTF. CDR3 DNA: TGTGCCAGCAGTAAACAGGGGGCACGGTTTGGCTACACCTTC. The chain joins TRBV28 to TRBJ1-2; 9 bases map to TRBD1. CDR1 is MDHEN and CDR2 is SYDVKM in the germline V gene. This CDR3 is 14 amino acids long. Trimming at V came to 5 bases and at J to 7 bases, leaving 8 bases not matched to a gene.

This chain connects TRBV6-2 or TRBV6-3 to TRBJ2-3; no clear D. This CDR3 has 14 amino acids. Trimming removed 2 bases from V and 2 bases from J, with 8 bases in between. In germline, CDR1 is MNHEY, CDR2 SVGEGT. CDR3 coding DNA: TGTGCCAGCAGTTACGGGCAGCACACAGATACGCAGTATTTT. Protein: CASSYGQHTDTQYF.

The rearrangement joins TRBV10-3 to TRBJ1-5; 9 nucleotides match TRBD1. After removal of 5 bases from V and 4 bases from J, the junction contained 9 bases not matched to a gene. CDR1 ENHRY and CDR2 SYGVKD come from the germline V gene. This CDR3 has 16 residues. The CDR3 bases are TGTGCCATCAGTAAAACAGGGGGCGTGGGTAATCAGCCCCAGCATTTT. Translation gives CAISKTGGVGNQPQHF.

J is TRBJ2-2 and V is TRBV7-9; TRBD1 agrees at 9 bases. V was pared by 3 bases and J by 4 bases, with 6 bases of the junction left unmatched. Germline-derived CDR1 and CDR2 are SEHNR and FQNEAQ (reference sequence). The CDR3 totals 16 residues. Here the CDR3 reads CASSLGQGVSTGELFF. The CDR3 coding sequence is TGTGCCAGCAGCTTGGGACAGGGCGTTAGCACCGGGGAGCTGTTTTTT.

The rearrangement joins TRBV27 to TRBJ2-3; D perhaps matches TRBD1 (6 bases). CDR1 is MNHEY, CDR2 SMNVEV, per germline (reference sequence). V was cut by 3 bases and J by 2 bases, with 12 bases left in between. The CDR3 covers 15 residues. CDR3 bases: TGTGCCAGCAGTTTGGGTTGGGGGCACACAGATACGCAGTATTTT. Protein: CASSLGWGHTDTQYF.

In this sample, this clone turned up once. This sequence joins TRBV20-1 and TRBJ2-7, with D unresolved. The CDR3 loop spans 11 amino acids. Germline loops: CDR1 DFQATT, CDR2 SNEGSKA (reference sequence). The V end lost 3 bases, the J end lost 5 bases, and 8 bases lay between the germline ends. For the CDR3, the DNA is TGCAGTGCTAGTAGAATAAACGAGCAGTACTTC. It encodes CSASRINEQYF.

The V gene is TRBV5-8, the J gene TRBJ2-5; D is ambiguous. CDR3 length: 13 residues. Per germline, CDR1 SGHTS and CDR2 YDEGEE. V shed 2 bases and J shed 5 bases, with 10 bases lying between them. The CDR3 sequence is CASSLLVGETQYF. CDR3 in DNA: TGTGCCAGCAGCTTACTGGTGGGGGAGACCCAGTACTTC.

The rearrangement uses TRBV11-3 and TRBJ2-7; D perhaps matches TRBD1 (5 bases). The CDR3 totals 13 residues. V dropped 6 bases and J dropped 2 bases, with 11 bases sitting between them. The germline V gene encodes CDR1 SGHNT and CDR2 YENEEA. CDR3 DNA: TGTGCCAGCAGGACGCAGGGCCCCTACGAGCAGTACTTC. Translated, it gives CASRTQGPYEQYF.

V is TRBV5-1 and J is TRBJ1-1; 10 bases match TRBD1. The CDR3 covers 16 residues. V lost 2 bases to trimming and J lost 1 base; unmatched junction nucleotides: 5. Germline V gives CDR1 SGHRS, CDR2 YFSETQ. The CDR3 loop is CASSFGQGVKNTEAFF. As DNA, the CDR3 is TGCGCCAGCAGCTTCGGACAGGGGGTGAAGAACACTGAAGCTTTCTTT. Supplemented by reference TRBV5-1 and TRBJ1-1, the full variable domain reads KAGVTQTPRYLIKTRGQQVTLSCSPISGHRSVSWYQQTPGQGLQFLFEYFSETQRNKGNFPGRFSGRQFSNSRSEMNVSTLELGDSALYLCASSFGQGVKNTEAFFGQGTRLTVV.

The chain uses TRBV2 and TRBJ1-3, with D unclear. Germline assignment: CDR1 SNHLY and CDR2 FYNNEI. The CDR3 extends over 13 amino acids. V gave up 4 bases and J gave up 0 bases, with 4 bases separating them. This chain's CDR3 is CASSASSGNTIYF. The DNA of the CDR3 is TGTGCCAGCAGTGCCAGCTCTGGAAACACCATATATTTT.

In this sample, this clone turned up a few times. The J gene is TRBJ1-4, the V gene TRBV28, with 8 nucleotides matching TRBD1. Germline trimming cut 5 bases from V and 10 bases from J; bases unmatched to any gene: 15. The CDR3 is 16 amino acids. Looked up from germline, CDR1 is MDHEN and CDR2 is SYDVKM. The CDR3 region has the DNA TGTGCCAGCAGTCCTGCAACCGGGACAGGAGACGCAAAACTGTTTTTT. It specifies CASSPATGTGDAKLFF.